This T cell receptor (beta chain) came from a study of T cells in Graves' hyperthyroidism and ophthalmopathy. Study-level results: Model output signaled ophthalmopathy a median roughly 6.5 months ahead of onset.

Criteria for exclusion of patients were uncontrolled infection, other autoimmune disease, pregnancy or lactation. Clinical symptoms, serum thyroxine, TRAb, thyroid ultrasound and orbital computed tomography established diagnosis. Fresh peripheral blood, about 9.6 ml, yielded the PBMCs. V dropped 5 bases and J dropped 1 base, with 17 bases sitting between them. Per the germline V gene, CDR1 is MNHNS and CDR2 is SASEGT. This CDR3 is 17 amino acids long. Note on this clonotype: Antigen unknown.

RNA transcripts yielded amplified TCR beta CDR3 regions. During a first-round RT-PCR of the TCR CDR3, the HTBI primer set was used. One entry per CDR3 protein, called by TCRdb with MiXCR from the multiplex PCR reads. Here the sample spans under 650,000 distinct CDR3 sequences, under 20% being singletons. Sample: blood. The source of this sequence is a woman in her twenties or thirties with Graves' hyperthyroidism. This rearrangement joins TRBV6-1 to TRBJ1-4, with a possible D match to TRBD1 (6 bases). CDR3 DNA sequence: TGTGCCAGCAGTATTACCTACAGGGAGGGAACTAATGAAAAACTGTTTTTT. It encodes CASSITYREGTNEKLFF.